A single sample is the source of the 10 T cell receptor beta chains below, sequenced in a study of blood T cell repertoires in COVID-19. The table came from immunoSEQ multiplex PCR; TCRdb's copy has only in-frame clones and leaves some out. The table includes 300,000 to 350,000 clones, around 86% detected once. Input material: PBMCs or T cells enriched from blood (not recorded which). The receptors originated from a woman aged 40 to 55 with acute COVID-19.

The CDR3 region is CASSYSIAGGPSSYNEQFF. The CDR3, as DNA: TGTGCCAGCAGTTACTCGATTGCGGGAGGGCCTAGCTCCTACAATGAGCAGTTCTTC. This chain connects TRBV6-2 or TRBV6-3 to TRBJ2-1, with 9 bases identical to TRBD2. CDR1 is MNHEY and CDR2 is SVGEGT in the germline V gene. The CDR3 covers 19 residues. The J segment lost 0 bases and the V segment lost 0 bases, leaving 9 bases of the junction unmatched.

The chain couples TRBV5-1 to TRBJ2-4; possibly TRBD1 for D (6 bases). CDR1 SGHRS and CDR2 YFSETQ come from the germline V gene. The CDR3 is made up of 15 amino acids. V lost 4 bases and J 8 bases, leaving 19 bases between the germline ends. CDR3 DNA: TGCGCCAGCAGCAGGGGACACTACCCTGGGGACATTCAGTACTTC. It encodes CASSRGHYPGDIQYF.

This CDR3 reads CASSVTSGSETQYF. The CDR3 coding sequence is TGCGCCAGCAGCGTGACTAGTGGCTCGGAGACCCAGTACTTC. The genes are TRBV5-1 and TRBJ2-5; TRBD2 is a possible D gene (6 bases). Germline assignment: CDR1 SGHRS and CDR2 YFSETQ. The V and J ends lost 4 bases and 5 bases respectively, with 15 bases between them. CDR3 length: 14 residues.

The chain recombines TRBV28 with TRBJ2-7; 7 positions agree with TRBD1. The germline CDR1 and CDR2 sequences are MDHEN and SYDVKM. The CDR3 covers 16 residues. Trimming at V came to 4 bases and at J to 1 base, leaving 10 bases not matched to a gene. The CDR3 DNA sequence: TGTGCCAGCAGTTATACAATGGGCAGGGGGTCCTACGAGCAGTACTTC. Protein: CASSYTMGRGSYEQYF.

The V gene is TRBV15, the J gene TRBJ1-5, with a tentative D call TRBD1 (5 bases). The CDR3 covers 15 residues. CDR1 and CDR2 (germline): LNHNV, YYDKDF (reference sequence). The V and J ends lost 6 bases and 2 bases respectively, with 14 bases between them. The CDR3 protein is CATSPGRERNQPQHF. As DNA, the CDR3 is TGTGCCACCAGTCCTGGCAGGGAACGCAATCAGCCCCAGCATTTT.

The J gene is TRBJ1-2, the V gene TRBV19; the match to TRBD1 covers 9 bases. The CDR3 has 15 amino acids. In germline, CDR1 is LNHDA, CDR2 SQIVND (reference sequence). J gave up 3 bases and V 5 bases, and 7 bases lay outside the gene matches. Here the CDR3 DNA reads TGTGCCAGTAGTTCCACAGGGGGCGTCCACTATGGCTACACCTTC. Encoded protein: CASSSTGGVHYGYTF.

This clone came up once. The V call is TRBV6-2 or TRBV6-3, the J call TRBJ1-2; unclear D gene. V gave up 6 bases and J gave up 8 bases, with 13 bases separating them. CDR3 length: 12 amino acids. Germline V gene lookup returns CDR1 MNHEY and CDR2 SVGEGT. CDR3 sequence: CASSQPVYGYTF. The CDR3 DNA sequence: TGTGCCAGCAGCCAACCGGTTTACGGCTACACCTTC.

The chain recombines TRBV3-1 (or the pseudogene TRBV3-2) with TRBJ2-7, with TRBD2 matching 12 bases. With 1 base clipped from V and 5 bases from J, the junction kept 12 bases outside the gene matches. Germline V gene sequence: CDR1 LGHDT, CDR2 YNNKEL (reference sequence). This CDR3 is 18 amino acids long. The CDR3 region has the DNA TGTGCCAGCAGCCAAGTAGGTCCGACTAGCGGGAGATCCCACGAGCAGTACTTC. Its protein is CASSQVGPTSGRSHEQYF.

The chain uses TRBV18 and TRBJ1-2, with D tentatively TRBD1 (5 bases). Between the trimmed V and J ends, which lost 2 bases and 0 bases, there was a span of 7 bases. The CDR3 contains 14 residues. Per germline, CDR1 KGHSH and CDR2 LQKENI. The CDR3 loop is CASSPDSANYGYTF. DNA of the CDR3: TGTGCCAGCTCACCAGACAGTGCTAACTATGGCTACACCTTC.

The chain combines TRBV3-1 (or the pseudogene TRBV3-2) with TRBJ2-3; 12 bases fit TRBD2. CDR3 size: 16 residues. The germline V gene encodes CDR1 LGHDT and CDR2 YNNKEL (reference sequence). Unmatched junction bases numbered 2, after V lost 4 bases and J lost 0 bases. The CDR3 loop reads CASSRTSGASTDTQYF. The CDR3 DNA reads TGTGCCAGCAGCCGGACTAGCGGGGCTAGCACAGATACGCAGTATTTT.